The next 30 T cell receptor beta chains were all read from a single sample in a study of blood T cell repertoires in COVID-19. TCRdb keeps only in-frame clones here, not all; method: immunoSEQ multiplex PCR. Of 200,000 to 250,000 clones listed, roughly 84% were seen once; the top ten hold about 1%. Material for sequencing was peripheral blood. Receptor source: a man aged 35 to 55 with acute or convalescent COVID-19.

This chain connects TRBV5-4 to TRBJ2-3; tentatively, D is TRBD2 (6 bases). Germline loops: CDR1 SGHNT, CDR2 YYREEE (reference sequence). Trimming left V 3 bases short and J 2 bases short, with 10 bases between. The CDR3 spans 14 residues. The CDR3 coding sequence is TGTGCCAGCAGCTCCGGGACTCCCACAGATACGCAGTATTTT. Amino acids: CASSSGTPTDTQYF.

The chain carries TRBV5-6 and TRBJ1-5, with D perhaps TRBD1 (5 bases). CDR3 length: 15 amino acids. Trimming shortened V by 4 bases and J by 4 bases, and 15 bases separated the two germline ends. Germline V gene sequence: CDR1 SGHDT, CDR2 YYEEEE. CDR3 nucleotide sequence: TGTGCCAGCAGCGCCGGCGGGACCCCAAATCAGCCCCAGCATTTT. Its translation: CASSAGGTPNQPQHF.

The chain links TRBV5-6 to TRBJ1-2; 9 positions match TRBD1. This CDR3 spans 13 amino acids. Per germline, CDR1 SGHDT and CDR2 YYEEEE. J was trimmed by 7 bases and V by 4 bases; bases with no gene match: 5. DNA of the CDR3: TGTGCCAGCAGCCGGGACAGGGTCGGTGGCTACACCTTC. Its protein product is CASSRDRVGGYTF.

The chain uses TRBV23-1 and TRBJ2-7, with 7 bases matching TRBD1. TRBV23-1 has ORF status, its function being uncertain. The J segment lost 3 bases and the V segment lost 3 bases, leaving 5 bases of the junction unmatched. The CDR3 covers 14 residues. The CDR3 loop is CASSHGQVCYEQYF. The CDR3 DNA follows: TGCGCCAGCAGTCACGGACAGGTGTGCTACGAGCAGTACTTC.

The rearrangement uses TRBV18 and TRBJ2-7; TRBD1 agrees at 7 bases. The V gene's germline CDR1 is KGHSH and CDR2 LQKENI. This CDR3 region has 14 residues. Trimming removed 0 bases from V and 6 bases from J; junction bases left unmatched: 5. CDR3 nucleotides: TGTGCCAGCTCACCACCGGGACAGAACTGCGAGCAGTACTTC. Protein product: CASSPPGQNCEQYF.

V usage is TRBV7-9 and J usage is TRBJ1-2, with D uncertain. The CDR3 is made up of 15 amino acids. Germline V lookup: CDR1 SEHNR, CDR2 FQNEAQ (reference sequence). Trimming stripped 0 bases from V and 0 bases from J, with 8 bases between. The CDR3 coding sequence is TGTGCCAGCAGCTTAGCCCAGAAGACTAACTATGGCTACACCTTC. This translates into CASSLAQKTNYGYTF.

The chain has TRBV5-8 and TRBJ2-6; 8 positions agree with TRBD1. CDR1 is SGHTS and CDR2 is YDEGEE in the germline V gene. CDR3 size: 17 residues. With 3 bases clipped from V and 0 bases from J, the junction kept 5 bases outside the gene matches. As DNA, the CDR3 is TGTGCCAGCAGCTCTGGACAGGGAATCTCTGGGGCCAACGTCCTGACTTTC. Its translation is CASSSGQGISGANVLTF.

The rearrangement links TRBV18 to TRBJ2-3; TRBD2 aligns across 7 bases. The V and J ends lost 5 bases and 2 bases, in that order; junction bases with no gene match: 7. Germline loops: CDR1 KGHSH, CDR2 LQKENI. This CDR3 has 15 amino acids. CDR3 amino acids: CASSSGLEPTDTQYF. CDR3 sequence (DNA): TGTGCCAGCTCATCCGGACTAGAACCCACAGATACGCAGTATTTT.

The rearrangement links TRBV5-1 to TRBJ1-2; 9 nucleotides agree with TRBD1. Germline V gene lookup returns CDR1 SGHRS and CDR2 YFSETQ. The ends lost 1 base at V and 9 bases at J; junction bases unmatched: 13. CDR3 size: 16 residues. The CDR3: CASSLIREGQGYRYTF. As DNA, the CDR3 is TGCGCCAGCAGCTTGATTCGGGAGGGACAGGGATATCGCTACACCTTC. Filled out from reference TRBV5-1 and TRBJ1-2, the complete variable domain reads KAGVTQTPRYLIKTRGQQVTLSCSPISGHRSVSWYQQTPGQGLQFLFEYFSETQRNKGNFPGRFSGRQFSNSRSEMNVSTLELGDSALYLCASSLIREGQGYRYTFGSGTRLTVV.

This clone has ten or more counts. The genes are TRBV12-3 or TRBV12-4 and TRBJ1-5, with D possibly being TRBD1 (6 bases). The V end was cut by 4 bases, the J end by 4 bases, with 8 bases between. CDR3 size: 13 residues. This CDR3 is CASSYRDNQPQHF. DNA of the CDR3: TGTGCCAGCAGTTACAGGGATAATCAGCCCCAGCATTTT.

The chain employs TRBV12-3 or TRBV12-4 and TRBJ2-2, with a tentative D call TRBD2 (5 bases). CDR3 length equals 13 residues. V was pared by 6 bases and J by 6 bases, with 11 bases between. Written as DNA, the CDR3 is TGTGCCAGCAGATCGATAGCGTCCGGGGAGCTGTTTTTT. Translated, it gives CASRSIASGELFF.

The J gene is TRBJ1-1, the V gene TRBV7-2; D is possibly TRBD1 (5 bases). Trimming removed 11 bases from V and 0 bases from J, with 16 bases in between. The CDR3 covers 14 residues. Germline CDR1 and CDR2: SGHTA and FQGNSA. For the CDR3, the DNA is TGTGCCGGGGGGGATTGGGCTATGAACACTGAAGCTTTCTTT. Its translation is CAGGDWAMNTEAFF.

The CDR3, as DNA: TGTGCCAGCAGCTTCTCCGGGACTAGCGGGGGGGCATCCTACAATGAGCAGTTCTTC. Amino acid sequence: CASSFSGTSGGASYNEQFF. The genes are TRBV7-8 and TRBJ2-1, with 16 bases matching TRBD2. The CDR3 loop spans 19 amino acids. Losses at the gene ends were 3 bases for V and 1 base for J; bases not matched to a gene: 6. Germline CDR1 reads SGHVS; CDR2 reads FQNEAQ.

This chain connects TRBV12-3 or TRBV12-4 to TRBJ2-7, with D perhaps TRBD2 (5 bases). With 0 bases removed from V and 5 bases from J, the gap between germline ends came to 5 bases. CDR3 length: 12 residues. The CDR3 loop is CASSLARDEQYF. In DNA form, the CDR3 reads TGTGCCAGCAGTTTAGCGCGGGACGAGCAGTACTTC.

The chain carries TRBV29-1 and TRBJ1-1; no definite D call. The CDR3 has 11 amino acids. Trimming took 4 bases from V and 3 from J, leaving 6 bases between them. Germline V gene sequence: CDR1 SQVTM, CDR2 ANQGSEA. CDR3 protein: CSVVEDTEAFF. The CDR3 nucleotides read TGCAGCGTTGTGGAGGACACTGAAGCTTTCTTT.

V and J are TRBV29-1 and TRBJ1-2; weak D call: TRBD1 (6 bases). V was clipped by 6 bases and J by 14 bases, with 16 bases between them. This CDR3 has 10 amino acids. Germline V gene lookup returns CDR1 SQVTM and CDR2 ANQGSEA. CDR3 DNA: TGCAGCGTAGGGACAACCAGCTTTACCTTC. It codes for CSVGTTSFTF.

This clone has a handful of counts. V gene TRBV4-2 combines with J gene TRBJ1-2; maybe TRBD1 (6 bases). V was clipped by 1 base and J by 7 bases, with 10 bases between them. The germline V gene has CDR1 LGHNA and CDR2 YNFKEQ. The CDR3 sequence is 13 residues long. In DNA, the CDR3 is TGTGCCAGCAGCCAAGGACAGGTAACTGGCTACACCTTC. Translating it yields CASSQGQVTGYTF.

V usage is TRBV6-6 and J usage is TRBJ1-2; D is uncertain. Trimming pared 8 bases from V and 3 bases from J, leaving 13 bases between. Germline lookup yields CDR1 MNHNY and CDR2 SVGAGI (reference sequence). This CDR3 is 13 amino acids long. CDR3 amino acids: CASVMEQDYGYTF. The CDR3 nucleotides read TGTGCCAGCGTCATGGAGCAAGACTATGGCTACACCTTC.

As regards this clone: Other DNA variants within this sample encode the same CDR3. The gene calls are TRBV18 and TRBJ2-5, with 8 bases aligning to TRBD2. CDR3 length equals 13 residues. After removal of 3 bases from V and 5 bases from J, the junction contained 2 bases not matched to a gene. Germline V gene data show CDR1 as KGHSH and CDR2 as LQKENI. Here the CDR3 reads CASSPGLGETQYF. CDR3 bases: TGTGCCAGCTCACCGGGACTAGGGGAGACCCAGTACTTC.

The rearrangement joins TRBV6-4 to TRBJ1-1, with D possibly TRBD1 on 5 matching bases. Trimming took 7 bases from V and 3 from J, leaving 21 bases between them. The CDR3 is 16 amino acids. The germline gives CDR1 MRHNA, CDR2 SNTAGT. CDR3 sequence (DNA): TGTGCCAGCAAGCCCACCACAGGCTCCGGTTACACTGAAGCTTTCTTT. Translated, it gives CASKPTTGSGYTEAFF.

The chain joins TRBV2 to TRBJ2-7; 7 bases map to TRBD1. Trimming removed 6 bases from V and 0 bases from J; junction bases left unmatched: 2. This CDR3 spans 13 amino acids. Looked up from germline, CDR1 is SNHLY and CDR2 is FYNNEI. CDR3 amino acids: CASSRDSSYEQYF. In nucleotides, the CDR3 is TGTGCCAGCAGCCGGGACAGCTCCTACGAGCAGTACTTC.

The chain employs TRBV12-3 or TRBV12-4 and TRBJ1-1; unclear D gene. The V gene lost 3 bases and the J gene lost 2 bases, with 7 bases spanning the gap. The CDR3 is 13 amino acids. The DNA of the CDR3 is TGTGCCAGCAGTTTCGGGATTAACACTGAAGCTTTCTTT. It translates to CASSFGINTEAFF.

The chain recombines TRBV15 with TRBJ1-4; TRBD1 aligns across 7 bases. Trimming at V came to 6 bases and at J to 0 bases, leaving 7 bases not matched to a gene. There are 16 residues in the CDR3. The V gene's germline CDR1 is LNHNV and CDR2 YYDKDF (reference sequence). The CDR3, as DNA: TGTGCCACCAGAGAAGGGGGCAGGTCAACTAATGAAAAACTGTTTTTT. Translation: CATREGGRSTNEKLFF.

The V gene is TRBV11-3, the J gene TRBJ2-3; TRBD1 matches at 9 bases. With 5 bases clipped from V and 0 bases from J, the junction kept 6 bases outside the gene matches. Germline V gives CDR1 SGHNT, CDR2 YENEEA. This CDR3 has 16 amino acids. CDR3 DNA: TGTGCCAGCAGCCCAGAAGGGACAGGGAGCACAGATACGCAGTATTTT. It yields the protein CASSPEGTGSTDTQYF.

The chain couples TRBV2 to TRBJ2-1; a possible D gene is TRBD2 (5 bases). This CDR3 contains 15 residues. The V gene's germline CDR1 is SNHLY and CDR2 FYNNEI. V lost 1 base to trimming and J lost 10 bases, with 17 bases between them. The CDR3 bases are TGTGCCAGCAGTGAAGTCGGGTCGGGATCCGGGGAGCAGTTCTTC. Translated: CASSEVGSGSGEQFF.

This clone was observed a few times. This rearrangement joins TRBV9 to TRBJ1-2; 7 nucleotides agree with TRBD1. The germline gives CDR1 SGDLS, CDR2 YYNGEE. The V gene end was trimmed by 3 bases and the J gene end by 5 bases; junction bases not matched to a gene: 10. CDR3 length: 15 amino acids. Written as DNA, the CDR3 is TGTGCCAGCAGCGCAACCACAGGGGCGGGGTATGGCTACACCTTC. Amino acid sequence: CASSATTGAGYGYTF.

This chain uses TRBV2 with TRBJ2-5; weak D call: TRBD1 (6 bases). Trimming shortened V by 2 bases and J by 5 bases, and 18 bases separated the two germline ends. The CDR3 sequence is 16 residues long. Germline CDR1 SNHLY, CDR2 FYNNEI. The CDR3 loop reads CASSELGPLRGETQYF. The CDR3 DNA sequence: TGTGCCAGCAGTGAACTGGGACCCCTGAGGGGGGAGACCCAGTACTTC.

This clone was recorded a few times. This sequence joins TRBV9 and TRBJ1-6; D remains unclear. The CDR3 has 12 residues. Trimming cost V 2 bases and J 6 bases, with 3 bases left between them. CDR1 SGDLS and CDR2 YYNGEE come from the germline V gene. CDR3 residues: CASSVGNSPLHF. CDR3 sequence (DNA): TGTGCCAGCAGCGTCGGTAATTCACCCCTCCACTTT. Combining the CDR3 with reference TRBV9 and TRBJ1-6 gives the whole variable domain DSGVTQTPKHLITATGQRVTLRCSPRSGDLSVYWYQQSLDQGLQFLIQYYNGEERAKGNILERFSAQQFPDLHSELNLSSLELGDSALYFCASSVGNSPLHFGNGTRLTVT.

This chain connects TRBV6-1 to TRBJ2-6, with D possibly matching TRBD1 (5 bases). Germline lookup yields CDR1 MNHNS and CDR2 SASEGT. This CDR3 is 15 amino acids long. The germline V and J ends were trimmed by 1 base and 2 bases, with 6 bases remaining between them. CDR3 region: CASSEGGAGANVLTF. The DNA for the CDR3 is TGTGCCAGCAGTGAAGGGGGCGCTGGGGCCAACGTCCTGACTTTC.

A remark on this clone: At the DNA level, this CDR3 is encoded by other sequences in the same sample as well. Written as DNA, the CDR3 is TGTGCCAGCAGCCAAGCTATCGGTGCTGGAAACACCATATATTTT. This sequence encodes CASSQAIGAGNTIYF. The chain has TRBV3-1 (or the pseudogene TRBV3-2) and TRBJ1-3; no definite D call. This CDR3 contains 15 residues. Germline V CDR1 and CDR2: LGHDT, YNNKEL (reference sequence). V was clipped by 1 base and J by 2 bases, with 9 bases between them.